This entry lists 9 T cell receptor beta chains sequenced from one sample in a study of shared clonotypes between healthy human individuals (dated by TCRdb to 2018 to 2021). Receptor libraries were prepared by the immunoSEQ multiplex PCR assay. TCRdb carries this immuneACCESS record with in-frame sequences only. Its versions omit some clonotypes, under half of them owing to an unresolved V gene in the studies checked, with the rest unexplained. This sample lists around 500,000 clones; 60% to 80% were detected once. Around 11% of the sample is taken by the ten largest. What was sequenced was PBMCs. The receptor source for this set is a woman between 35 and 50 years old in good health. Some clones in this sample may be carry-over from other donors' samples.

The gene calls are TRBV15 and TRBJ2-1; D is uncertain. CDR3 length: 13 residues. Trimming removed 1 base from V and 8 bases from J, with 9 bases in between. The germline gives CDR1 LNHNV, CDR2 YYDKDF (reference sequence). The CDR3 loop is CATSRVGVDEQFF. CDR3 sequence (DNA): TGTGCCACCAGCAGAGTTGGGGTCGATGAGCAGTTCTTC. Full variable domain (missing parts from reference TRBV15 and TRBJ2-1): DAMVIQNPRYQVTQFGKPVTLSCSQTLNHNVMYWYQQKSSQAPKLLFHYYDKDFNNEADTPDNFQSRRPNTSFCFLDIRSPGLGDTAMYLCATSRVGVDEQFFGPGTRLTVL.

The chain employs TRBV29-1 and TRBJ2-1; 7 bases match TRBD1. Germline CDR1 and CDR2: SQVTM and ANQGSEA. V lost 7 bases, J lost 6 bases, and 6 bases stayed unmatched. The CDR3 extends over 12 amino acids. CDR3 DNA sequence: TGCAGCGCCCTGGGACAGCTCAATGAGCAGTTCTTC. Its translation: CSALGQLNEQFF.

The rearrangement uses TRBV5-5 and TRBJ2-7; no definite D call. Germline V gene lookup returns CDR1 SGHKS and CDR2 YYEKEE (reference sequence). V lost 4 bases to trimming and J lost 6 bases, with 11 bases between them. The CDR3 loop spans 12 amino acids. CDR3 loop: CASSHAYGEQYF. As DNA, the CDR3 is TGTGCCAGCAGCCACGCATACGGCGAGCAGTACTTC.

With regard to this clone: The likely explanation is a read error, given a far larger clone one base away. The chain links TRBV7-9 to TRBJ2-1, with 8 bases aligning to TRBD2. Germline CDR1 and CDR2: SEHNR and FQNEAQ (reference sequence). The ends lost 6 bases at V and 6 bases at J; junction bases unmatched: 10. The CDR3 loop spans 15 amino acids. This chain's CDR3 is CASSYRREAPNEQFF. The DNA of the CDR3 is TGTGCCAGCAGTTACAGGCGGGAGGCTCCCAATGAGCAGTTCTTC.

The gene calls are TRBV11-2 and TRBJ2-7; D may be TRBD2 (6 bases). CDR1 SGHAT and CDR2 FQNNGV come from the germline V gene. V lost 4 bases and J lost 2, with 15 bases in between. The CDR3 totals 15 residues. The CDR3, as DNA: TGTGCCAGCAGCTCGGGGGAATCCTTGGCCTACGAGCAGTACTTC. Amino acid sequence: CASSSGESLAYEQYF.

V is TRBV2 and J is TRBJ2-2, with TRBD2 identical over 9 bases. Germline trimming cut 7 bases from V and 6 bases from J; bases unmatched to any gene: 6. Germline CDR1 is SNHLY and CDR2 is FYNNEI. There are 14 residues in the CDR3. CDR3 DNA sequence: TGTGCCAGCACTCCTAGCGGGAATTCCGGGGAGCTGTTTTTT. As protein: CASTPSGNSGELFF.

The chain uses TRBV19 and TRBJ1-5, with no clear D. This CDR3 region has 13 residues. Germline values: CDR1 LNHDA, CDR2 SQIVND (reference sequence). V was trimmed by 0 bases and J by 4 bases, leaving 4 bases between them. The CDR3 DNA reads TGTGCCAGTAGTATAGACAAGAATCAGCCCCAGCATTTT. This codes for CASSIDKNQPQHF.

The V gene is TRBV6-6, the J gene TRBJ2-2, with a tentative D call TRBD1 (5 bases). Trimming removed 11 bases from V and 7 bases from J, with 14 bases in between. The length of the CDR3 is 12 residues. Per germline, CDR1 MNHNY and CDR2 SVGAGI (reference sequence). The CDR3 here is CALGPPGGELFF. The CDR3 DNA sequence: TGTGCCCTGGGGCCTCCCGGCGGGGAGCTGTTTTTT.

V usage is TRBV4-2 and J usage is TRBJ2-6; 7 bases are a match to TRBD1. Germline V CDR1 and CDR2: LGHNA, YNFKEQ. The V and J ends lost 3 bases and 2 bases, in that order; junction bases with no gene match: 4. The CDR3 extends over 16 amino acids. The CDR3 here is CASSHQTGTGANVLTF. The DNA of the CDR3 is TGTGCCAGCAGCCACCAGACAGGGACTGGGGCCAACGTCCTGACTTTC.